This T cell receptor beta chain was obtained from a study of breast tumors, draining lymph nodes, adjacent tissues. The study's findings and limits: Data only fit, rather than demonstrated, lymph node origin of most tumor T cells. Tumor TCR diversity was below lymph nodes but above nontumor tissue.

The CDR3 is 16 residues long. Germline V gene lookup returns CDR1 MNHNS and CDR2 SASEGT. The V gene end was trimmed by 7 bases and the J gene end by 4 bases; junction bases not matched to a gene: 12. This clonotype was found many times. Its specificity is unknown. TCRdb recomputed calls from the multiplex PCR reads with MiXCR, one row per CDR3 protein. The sample has over 130,000 distinct CDR3 sequences, over 25% seen once. Samples came from axillary lymph nodes draining the breast cancer. This sequence joins TRBV6-1 and TRBJ2-5, with 10 bases lining up with TRBD2. Input material: axillary lymph node tissue. This sequence originates from a female donor with breast cancer. Some clones in this sample may be carry-over from other donors' samples. CDR3 coding DNA: TGTGCCAGCACCACCGAGGCACTAGCGGGGTTAGAGACCCAGTACTTC. As protein: CASTTEALAGLETQYF.